The present entry profiles one T cell receptor (beta chain) with its context. Its antigen is still unknown. These data belong to a study of CD4 T cells in relation to SARS-CoV-2 and coronaviruses. Before the COVID-19 pandemic, during about 2011-2019, CD4+ T cells were taken from unexposed donors. Isolation of CD4+ T cells took place after approximately eleven days in culture. The table came from immunoSEQ multiplex PCR; TCRdb's copy has only in-frame clones and leaves some out. The sample gives around 25,000 clones, around three quarters of which show up once; around 14% is in the top ten. The CDR3 loop spans 16 amino acids. Losses at the gene ends were 2 bases for V and 5 bases for J; bases not matched to a gene: 10. Germline values: CDR1 MRHNA, CDR2 SNTAGT. Regarding the study as a whole: SARS-CoV-2-driven expansion was significantly weaker in crossreactive than monoreactive clones.

V usage is TRBV6-4 and J usage is TRBJ2-5; 8 nucleotides match TRBD2. The clonotype comes from a human donor in good health. Sequenced material: CD4+ T cells from PBMCs, cultured in vitro. In DNA form, the CDR3 reads TGTGCCAGCAGTGACACATGGAGCGGGAGCTTGGAGACCCAGTACTTC. This codes for CASSDTWSGSLETQYF.